The 14 T cell receptor beta chains below all came from one sample that was sequenced in a study of OX40 agonist ivuxolimab in advanced cancers. Profiling relied on immunoSEQ multiplex PCR, and the TCRdb table lists in-frame clones only, not all of them. The sample has several thousand clones; approximately 73% are singletons. Source: CD4+ or CD8+ T cells sorted from blood, taken in a trial of the OX40 agonist ivuxolimab. The receptor source for this set is an adult with an advanced solid tumor such as melanoma, head and neck, liver or kidney cancer.

V is TRBV19 and J is TRBJ1-1; D unclear. Germline assignment: CDR1 LNHDA and CDR2 SQIVND (reference sequence). CDR3 length: 12 amino acids. Trimming left V 5 bases short and J 6 bases short, with 10 bases between. The CDR3 is CASSPSPPEAFF. CDR3 DNA sequence: TGTGCCAGTAGTCCCAGCCCCCCTGAAGCTTTCTTT.

The J gene is TRBJ1-2, the V gene TRBV6-4; TRBD1 is a possible D gene (6 bases). CDR1 is MRHNA and CDR2 is SNTAGT in the germline V gene. The CDR3 has 13 residues. Trimming cost V 7 bases and J 4 bases, with 13 bases left between them. CDR3 sequence: CASTLGGAYGYTF. The CDR3 DNA follows: TGTGCCAGCACCCTGGGGGGGGCCTATGGCTACACCTTC.

This clone has more than one count but fewer than ten. The V call is TRBV30, the J call TRBJ1-1; D not certain. CDR1 and CDR2 (germline): GTSNPN, SVGIG (reference sequence). This CDR3 contains 11 residues. Trimming left V 2 bases short and J 8 bases short, with 9 bases between. The CDR3 spells CAWSTETEAFF. The CDR3 coding sequence is TGTGCCTGGAGTACGGAAACCGAAGCTTTCTTT.

This clone was detected a few times. This chain joins TRBV27 and TRBJ2-6, with a tentative D call TRBD1 (7 bases). This CDR3 contains 16 residues. Germline lookup yields CDR1 MNHEY and CDR2 SMNVEV (reference sequence). Trimming pared 8 bases from V and 0 bases from J, leaving 14 bases between. CDR3 sequence reads: CASATGRLSGANVLTF. The CDR3 nucleotides are TGTGCCAGCGCGACAGGGAGGCTCTCTGGGGCCAACGTCCTGACTTTC.

This clone was recorded many times. This chain uses TRBV6-5 with TRBJ1-6, with a weak D call TRBD1 (5 bases). The CDR3 is made up of 15 amino acids. Trimming cost V 4 bases and J 6 bases, with 13 bases left between them. Germline V gene lookup returns CDR1 MNHEY and CDR2 SVGAGI. CDR3 amino acids: CASSFRDGGNSPLHF. In DNA, the CDR3 is TGTGCCAGCAGTTTTAGGGACGGGGGTAATTCACCCCTCCACTTT.

This chain links TRBV5-5 with TRBJ2-7, with D uncertain. The V end lost 0 bases, the J end lost 5 bases, and 3 bases lay between the germline ends. Germline V gene sequence: CDR1 SGHKS, CDR2 YYEKEE (reference sequence). The length of the CDR3 is 11 residues. CDR3: CASSLVDEQYF. The CDR3 region has the DNA TGTGCCAGCAGCTTGGTGGACGAGCAGTACTTC.

On this clone: The identical CDR3 is also encoded by other nucleotide sequences in the sample. V usage is TRBV27 and J usage is TRBJ1-6; TRBD1 might be the D (6 bases). Germline V gene data show CDR1 as MNHEY and CDR2 as SMNVEV (reference sequence). Deletions cut 0 bases from V and 10 bases from J, with 13 bases between. This CDR3 has 15 amino acids. The CDR3 DNA follows: TGTGCCAGCAGTTTATCTAAAGGGGGAGGCTCACCCCTCCACTTT. Protein product: CASSLSKGGGSPLHF.

This clone was counted a few times. This rearrangement joins TRBV5-5 to TRBJ2-1, with a weak D call TRBD1 (6 bases). The CDR3 runs to 13 residues. Trimming pared 0 bases from V and 7 bases from J, leaving 8 bases between. The germline V gene encodes CDR1 SGHKS and CDR2 YYEKEE (reference sequence). CDR3 nucleotide sequence: TGTGCCAGCAGCTTGGACAGGGCGAATGAGCAGTTCTTC. Its translation: CASSLDRANEQFF. The complete variable domain, with remaining parts taken from reference TRBV5-5 and TRBJ2-1, reads DAGVTQSPTHLIKTRGQQVTLRCSPISGHKSVSWYQQVLGQGPQFIFQYYEKEERGRGNFPDRFSARQFPNYSSELNVNALLLGDSALYLCASSLDRANEQFFGPGTRLTVL.

The rearrangement uses TRBV5-4 and TRBJ1-5, with 7 bases that match TRBD1. This CDR3 is 13 amino acids long. V trimming: 1 base; J trimming: 5 bases; junction bases outside the gene matches: 0. Germline V gene lookup returns CDR1 SGHNT and CDR2 YYREEE (reference sequence). The CDR3 nucleotides are TGTGCCAGCAGCTTGCAGGGGGATCAGCCCCAGCATTTT. This sequence encodes CASSLQGDQPQHF.

The CDR3 loop reads CASSQRLYNSPLHF. CDR3 coding DNA: TGTGCCAGCAGCCAACGATTATACAATTCACCCCTCCACTTT. The gene calls are TRBV4-2 and TRBJ1-6; D unresolved. The V and J ends lost 2 bases and 7 bases respectively, with 9 bases between them. Germline CDR1 LGHNA, CDR2 YNFKEQ. The CDR3 has 14 amino acids.

The V call is TRBV5-6, the J call TRBJ1-4, with TRBD1 identical over 8 bases. J lost 8 bases, V lost 4 bases, and 4 bases had no gene match. The germline V gene encodes CDR1 SGHDT and CDR2 YYEEEE. The CDR3 has 13 residues. The CDR3 nucleotides read TGTGCCAGCAGCCAAGGGACAGGAGAAAAACTGTTTTTT. Its protein is CASSQGTGEKLFF.

V usage is TRBV7-6 and J usage is TRBJ2-4; TRBD2 is a possible D gene (6 bases). V lost 0 bases and J 12 bases, leaving 12 bases between the germline ends. Germline CDR1 and CDR2: SGHVS and FNYEAQ. The CDR3 extends over 13 amino acids. CDR3 loop: CASSLASGAGQYF. Here the CDR3 DNA reads TGTGCCAGCAGCTTAGCTAGCGGAGCTGGTCAGTACTTC. Full variable domain (rest looked up from reference TRBV7-6 and TRBJ2-4): GAGVSQSPRYKVTKRGQDVALRCDPISGHVSLYWYRQALGQGPEFLTYFNYEAQQDKSGLPNDRFSAERPEGSISTLTIQRTEQRDSAMYRCASSLASGAGQYFGAGTRLSVL.

The CDR3 region is CASSPAWGEAFF. The CDR3, as DNA: TGTGCCAGCAGTCCGGCATGGGGGGAGGCTTTCTTT. The chain couples TRBV6-1 to TRBJ1-1; maybe TRBD1 (5 bases). CDR1 and CDR2 from the germline V gene are MNHNS and SASEGT. Between the trimmed V and J ends, which lost 5 bases and 11 bases, there was a span of 15 bases. The CDR3 totals 12 residues.

V is TRBV5-6 and J is TRBJ1-2; a weak D match, TRBD1 (5 bases). The CDR3 is 18 residues long. The germline V gene has CDR1 SGHDT and CDR2 YYEEEE. V lost 4 bases to trimming and J lost 4 bases, with 26 bases between them. The CDR3 protein is CASSLMLSGPFSSYGYTF. In DNA, the CDR3 is TGTGCCAGCAGCCTCATGCTATCGGGGCCCTTTTCTAGCTATGGCTACACCTTC.